This T cell receptor beta chain emerged from a study of response to subunit inactivated influenza vaccine. There are 15 residues in the CDR3. Trimming cost V 3 bases and J 1 base, with 9 bases left between them. This clonotype was detected a few times. Its antigen is as yet unknown. Regarding the study as a whole: The authors suggested that few new T cells are recruited per seasonal influenza vaccination.

TCRdb re-called the RT-PCR reads through MiXCR, storing one row per CDR3 protein. Altogether a few hundred thousand distinct CDR3 sequences are present, roughly 7.6% being singletons, with the ten largest covering around 14%. The chain carries TRBV12-3 or TRBV12-4 and TRBJ2-2, with D uncertain. The origin of this receptor is a man aged 50-75 years who received an inactivated influenza vaccine. The sample consisted of PBMCs from blood, taken about 23 months after vaccination. CDR3 in amino acids: CASSFRALNTGELFF. CDR3 in DNA: TGTGCCAGCAGTTTTAGGGCCTTGAACACCGGGGAGCTGTTTTTT.